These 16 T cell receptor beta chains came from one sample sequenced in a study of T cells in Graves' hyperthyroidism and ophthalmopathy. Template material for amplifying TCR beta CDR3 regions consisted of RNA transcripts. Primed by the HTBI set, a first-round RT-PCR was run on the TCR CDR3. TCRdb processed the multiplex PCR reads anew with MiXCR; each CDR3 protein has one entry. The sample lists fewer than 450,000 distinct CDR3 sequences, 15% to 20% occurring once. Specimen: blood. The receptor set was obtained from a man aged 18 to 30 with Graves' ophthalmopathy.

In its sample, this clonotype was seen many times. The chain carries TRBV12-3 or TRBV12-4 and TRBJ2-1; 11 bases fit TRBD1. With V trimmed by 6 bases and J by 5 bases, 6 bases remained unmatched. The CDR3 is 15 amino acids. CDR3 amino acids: CASRPGGQGDNEQFF. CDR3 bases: TGTGCCAGCAGGCCGGGGGGACAGGGGGACAATGAGCAGTTCTTC.

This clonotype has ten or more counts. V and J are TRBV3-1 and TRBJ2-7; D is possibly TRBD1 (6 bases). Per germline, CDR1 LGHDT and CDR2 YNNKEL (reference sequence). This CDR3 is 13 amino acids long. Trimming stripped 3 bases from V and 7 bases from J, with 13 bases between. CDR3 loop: CASSQGNQGEQYF. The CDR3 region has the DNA TGTGCCAGCAGCCAGGGGAATCAGGGGGAGCAGTACTTC.

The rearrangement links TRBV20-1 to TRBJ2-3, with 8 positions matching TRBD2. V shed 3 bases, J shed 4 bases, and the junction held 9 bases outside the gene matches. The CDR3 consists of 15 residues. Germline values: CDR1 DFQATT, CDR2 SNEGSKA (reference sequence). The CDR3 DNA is TGCAGTGCTAGTTGGTTCGGGAGGGCCGCAGATACGCAGTATTTT. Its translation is CSASWFGRAADTQYF.

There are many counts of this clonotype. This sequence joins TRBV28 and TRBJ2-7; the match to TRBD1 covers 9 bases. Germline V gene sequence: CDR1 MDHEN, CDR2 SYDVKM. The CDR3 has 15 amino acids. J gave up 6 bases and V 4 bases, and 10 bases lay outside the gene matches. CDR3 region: CASSYTGTGWSEQYF. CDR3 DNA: TGTGCCAGCAGTTATACCGGGACAGGGTGGTCCGAGCAGTACTTC.

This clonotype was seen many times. In nucleotides, the CDR3 is TGCGCCAGCAGCTTGGTTAGCGGGGGTTACAATGAGCAGTTCTTC. This translates into CASSLVSGGYNEQFF. The chain joins TRBV5-1 to TRBJ2-1, with TRBD2 matching over 9 bases. Trimming cost V 0 bases and J 4 bases; bases outside gene matches: 2. Per germline, CDR1 SGHRS and CDR2 YFSETQ. CDR3 size: 15 residues.

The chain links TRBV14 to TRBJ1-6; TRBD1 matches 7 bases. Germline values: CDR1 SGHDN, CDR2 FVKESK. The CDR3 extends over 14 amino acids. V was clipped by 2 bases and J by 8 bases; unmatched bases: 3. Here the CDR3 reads CASSQTGVYSPLHF. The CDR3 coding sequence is TGTGCCAGCAGCCAAACAGGGGTTTATTCACCCCTCCACTTT.

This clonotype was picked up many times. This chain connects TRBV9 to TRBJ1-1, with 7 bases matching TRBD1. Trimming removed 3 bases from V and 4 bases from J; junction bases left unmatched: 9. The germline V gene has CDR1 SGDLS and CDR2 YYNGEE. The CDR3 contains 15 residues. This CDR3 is CASSGQGRMSTEAFF. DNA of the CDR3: TGTGCCAGCAGCGGACAGGGTCGGATGAGCACTGAAGCTTTCTTT.

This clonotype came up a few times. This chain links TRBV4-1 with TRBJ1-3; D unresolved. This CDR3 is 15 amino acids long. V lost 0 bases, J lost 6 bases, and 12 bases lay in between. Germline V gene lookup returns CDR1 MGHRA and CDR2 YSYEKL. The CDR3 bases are TGCGCCAGCAGCCAAGAACGGAGTCGGGCAAACACCATATATTTT. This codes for CASSQERSRANTIYF.

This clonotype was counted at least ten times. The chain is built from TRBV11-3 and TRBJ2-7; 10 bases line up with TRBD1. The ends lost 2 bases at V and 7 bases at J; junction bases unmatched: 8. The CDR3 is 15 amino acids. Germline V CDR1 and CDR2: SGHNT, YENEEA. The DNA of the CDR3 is TGTGCCAGCAGCTTAACGGGACAGGGGAGCGGGGAGCAGTACTTC. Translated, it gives CASSLTGQGSGEQYF.

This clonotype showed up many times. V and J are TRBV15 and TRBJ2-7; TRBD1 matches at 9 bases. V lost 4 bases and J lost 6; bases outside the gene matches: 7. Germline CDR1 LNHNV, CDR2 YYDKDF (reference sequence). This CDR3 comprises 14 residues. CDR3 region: CATSIGQGFREQYF. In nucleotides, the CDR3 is TGTGCCACCAGCATTGGACAGGGGTTCCGCGAGCAGTACTTC. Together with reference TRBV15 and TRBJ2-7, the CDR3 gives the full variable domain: DAMVIQNPRYQVTQFGKPVTLSCSQTLNHNVMYWYQQKSSQAPKLLFHYYDKDFNNEADTPDNFQSRRPNTSFCFLDIRSPGLGDTAMYLCATSIGQGFREQYFGPGTRLTVT.

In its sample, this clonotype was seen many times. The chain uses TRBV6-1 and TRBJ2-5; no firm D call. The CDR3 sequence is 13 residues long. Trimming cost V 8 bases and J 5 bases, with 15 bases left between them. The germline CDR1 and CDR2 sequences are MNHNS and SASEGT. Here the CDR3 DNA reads TGTGCCAGCGGACGGCCCCCCTGGGAGACCCAGTACTTC. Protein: CASGRPPWETQYF.

The CDR3 loop reads CASSPPLGLSGNTIYF. CDR3 coding DNA: TGTGCCAGCTCACCACCGCTGGGGCTCTCTGGAAACACCATATATTTT. The chain recombines TRBV18 with TRBJ1-3, with D possibly being TRBD1 (5 bases). CDR1 is KGHSH and CDR2 is LQKENI in the germline V gene. V was cut by 0 bases and J by 0 bases, with 9 bases left in between. The CDR3 contains 16 residues. Combining the CDR3 with reference TRBV18 and TRBJ1-3 gives the whole variable domain NAGVMQNPRHLVRRRGQEARLRCSPMKGHSHVYWYRQLPEEGLKFMVYLQKENIIDESGMPKERFSAEFPKEGPSILRIQQVVRGDSAAYFCASSPPLGLSGNTIYFGEGSWLTVV.

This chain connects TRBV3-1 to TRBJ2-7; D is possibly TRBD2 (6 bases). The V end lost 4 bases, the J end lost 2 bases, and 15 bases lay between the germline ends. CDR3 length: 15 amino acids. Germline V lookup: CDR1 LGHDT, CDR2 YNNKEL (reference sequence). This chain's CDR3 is CASSRPGLLTYEQYF. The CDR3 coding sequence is TGTGCCAGCAGCCGCCCGGGACTCTTAACCTACGAGCAGTACTTC.

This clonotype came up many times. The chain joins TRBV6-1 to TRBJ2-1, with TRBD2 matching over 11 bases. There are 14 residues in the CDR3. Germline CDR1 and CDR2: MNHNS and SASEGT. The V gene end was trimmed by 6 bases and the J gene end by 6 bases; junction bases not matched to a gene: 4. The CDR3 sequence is CASSVAGGPNEQFF. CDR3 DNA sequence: TGTGCCAGCAGCGTAGCGGGGGGGCCCAATGAGCAGTTCTTC.

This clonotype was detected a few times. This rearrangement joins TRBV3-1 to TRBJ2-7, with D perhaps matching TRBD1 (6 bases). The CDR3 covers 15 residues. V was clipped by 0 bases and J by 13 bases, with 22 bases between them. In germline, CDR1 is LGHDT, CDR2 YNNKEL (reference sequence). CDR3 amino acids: CASSQDRPGVAWQYF. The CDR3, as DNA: TGTGCCAGCAGCCAAGATAGGCCAGGGGTTGCTTGGCAATACTTC.

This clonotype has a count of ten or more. CDR3 coding DNA: TGTGCCACTCGGGAAGCTTTCACCTACGAGCAGTACTTC. The encoded protein is CATREAFTYEQYF. The rearrangement joins TRBV27 to TRBJ2-7; D might be TRBD2 (5 bases). The CDR3 length is 13 residues. Germline lookup yields CDR1 MNHEY and CDR2 SMNVEV (reference sequence). V lost 10 bases and J lost 2, with 15 bases in between.